What follows are 11 T cell receptor beta chains derived from one specimen sequenced in a study of regulatory T cells in long-lasting Graves disease. Construction of the TCR beta libraries employed iRepertoire HTBI primers in conjunction with Arm-PCR of CDR3 regions. TCRdb reprocessed the multiplex PCR reads with MiXCR, giving one entry per CDR3 protein. The sample includes about 340,000 distinct CDR3 sequences, roughly a fifth seen only once; the top ten take about 29%. Time point specified: persistent/refractory GD, antithyroid drugs over 5 years with positive TRAb. Generation of the TCR library employed RNA extracted from PBMCs. The specimen comprised peripheral blood mononuclear cells (PBMCs), sampled when the disease was refractory, from a patient treated with antithyroid drugs. The receptors were sampled from a female donor with Graves disease.

This clonotype was counted ten times or more. V is TRBV12-5 and J is TRBJ1-4, with a tentative D call TRBD1 (5 bases). Germline-derived CDR1 and CDR2 are LGHNT and FRNRAP. V lost 6 bases and J lost 11, with 16 bases in between. This CDR3 is 13 amino acids long. CDR3 coding DNA: TGTGCTAGTGGCGACCGGGACCTTGGGAAACTGTTTTTT. Protein: CASGDRDLGKLFF.

This rearrangement joins TRBV3-1 to TRBJ1-2; D gene unclear. Germline loops: CDR1 LGHDT, CDR2 YNNKEL (reference sequence). This CDR3 contains 16 residues. V was cut by 0 bases and J by 3 bases, with 14 bases left in between. For the CDR3, the DNA is TGTGCCAGCAGCCAAGATGCGATGAGGGTGCACTATGGCTACACCTTC. Translating gives CASSQDAMRVHYGYTF.

The chain couples TRBV20-1 to TRBJ2-3; TRBD1 or TRBD2 may be the D gene (6 bases each). Germline CDR1 is DFQATT and CDR2 is SNEGSKA (reference sequence). Trimming removed 2 bases from V and 0 bases from J, with 12 bases in between. The CDR3 has 15 residues. CDR3 nucleotide sequence: TGCAGTGCTAGATCGGGGGCCAGTAGCACAGATACGCAGTATTTT. Translated: CSARSGASSTDTQYF.

At least ten counts were recorded for this clonotype. The chain joins TRBV6-1 to TRBJ1-6; D is unclear. V was trimmed by 3 bases and J by 11 bases, leaving 8 bases between them. Germline V gene data show CDR1 as MNHNS and CDR2 as SASEGT. This CDR3 region has 12 residues. CDR3 protein: CASSERRTPLHF. For the CDR3, the DNA is TGTGCCAGCAGTGAGAGACGGACACCCCTCCACTTT.

This clonotype appeared many times. The chain joins TRBV29-1 to TRBJ1-5; D is uncertain. Per the germline V gene, CDR1 is SQVTM and CDR2 is ANQGSEA. Trimming removed 5 bases at V and 2 bases at J, with 13 bases between. The CDR3 runs 14 residues. The CDR3 reads CSVSYGTGNQPQHF. DNA of the CDR3: TGCAGCGTTTCCTACGGCACAGGCAATCAGCCCCAGCATTTT. Using reference TRBV29-1 and TRBJ1-5 for the parts outside the CDR3, the full variable domain is SAVISQKPSRDICQRGTSLTIQCQVDSQVTMMFWYRQQPGQSLTLIATANQGSEATYESGFVIDKFPISRPNLTFSTLTVSNMSPEDSSIYLCSVSYGTGNQPQHFGDGTRLSIL.

This clonotype was observed a few times. The chain uses TRBV4-2 and TRBJ2-5, with D tentatively TRBD2 (5 bases). From germline, CDR1 is LGHNA and CDR2 YNFKEQ. V dropped 0 bases and J dropped 5 bases, with 22 bases sitting between them. The CDR3 spans 18 residues. The CDR3 protein is CASSQDRASPPKGETQYF. The DNA of the CDR3 is TGTGCCAGCAGCCAAGATAGGGCTAGCCCACCCAAAGGGGAGACCCAGTACTTC.

This clonotype was detected ten times or more. The gene calls are TRBV12-5 and TRBJ2-4, with a possible D match to TRBD2 (7 bases). From germline, CDR1 is LGHNT and CDR2 FRNRAP. V shed 0 bases and J shed 0 bases, with 21 bases lying between them. The CDR3 covers 20 residues. The CDR3 nucleotides read TGTGCTAGTGGTTTGGTACCCCTCGGGGCCGGGGGGCTAGCCAAAAACATTCAGTACTTC. Encoded protein: CASGLVPLGAGGLAKNIQYF.

This clonotype was counted a few times. The chain combines TRBV18 with TRBJ2-7; 8 bases match TRBD1. The CDR3 runs to 14 residues. V gave up 1 base and J gave up 5 bases; unmatched junction bases: 4. The germline gives CDR1 KGHSH, CDR2 LQKENI. The CDR3 coding sequence is TGTGCCAGCTCACCACGGACAGGGACGGACGAGCAGTACTTC. Translating it yields CASSPRTGTDEQYF.

The sample holds many counts of this clonotype. In DNA form, the CDR3 reads TGTGCCTGGAGTCCGTGGGACAGCTTCCAAGAGACCCAGTACTTC. Amino acids: CAWSPWDSFQETQYF. The genes are TRBV30 and TRBJ2-5, with 7 bases lining up with TRBD1. V was pared by 2 bases and J by 1 base, with 7 bases of the junction left unmatched. CDR1 is GTSNPN and CDR2 is SVGIG in the germline V gene (reference sequence). The CDR3 is 15 residues long.

This clonotype was detected ten times or more. V usage is TRBV2 and J usage is TRBJ1-1; D is ambiguous. V was trimmed by 2 bases and J by 3 bases, leaving 13 bases between them. Germline V lookup: CDR1 SNHLY, CDR2 FYNNEI. The CDR3 spans 15 residues. The CDR3 DNA follows: TGTGCCAGCAGTGAATTCCCGGGTGAGGACACTGAAGCTTTCTTT. Amino acid sequence: CASSEFPGEDTEAFF.

At least ten counts were recorded for this clonotype. The rearrangement joins TRBV28 to TRBJ2-7; no clear D gene. This CDR3 has 15 residues. Germline-derived CDR1 and CDR2 are MDHEN and SYDVKM. V lost 3 bases to trimming and J lost 1 base, with 13 bases between them. The CDR3 region has the DNA TGTGCCAGCAGTTTTAAAGGAATGGTTTCCTACGAGCAGTACTTC. Its protein product is CASSFKGMVSYEQYF.